Listed below are T cell receptor beta chains from one sample, sequenced in a study of T cell repertoires in aging, cancer and after chemotherapy. TCRdb re-analysed the multiplex PCR reads in MiXCR, keeping a single row per CDR3 protein. The table lists under 3,000 distinct CDR3 sequences, around 26% of them singletons, with about 5% in the top ten. Sequences were obtained from blood. These receptors came from a human donor in good health. Each CDR3 is given with its conserved first and last residue. D genes are given only for firm matches. Clone size is not always given. Where it is, it says once, few, many or a class for expanded clones.

>TRBV20-1|TRBJ1-5|medium-sized|NA
TGCAGTGCTAGGACCGGGCCCGGGGGCAATCAGCCCCAGCATTTT
CSARTGPGGNQPQHF
>TRBV20-1|TRBJ2-3|medium-sized|TRBD2
TGCAGTGCTAGCCTAGCGGGGGGCACAGATACGCAGTATTTT
CSASLAGGTDTQYF
>TRBV19|TRBJ2-7|NA|NA
TGTGCCAGTAGCGCCGGGAGCGCGCAGTACTTC
CASSAGSAQYF
>TRBV18|TRBJ1-1|few|NA
TGTGCCAGCTCACCAATTTCGACAGTGGGGAACACTGAAGCTTTCTTT
CASSPISTVGNTEAFF
>TRBV19|TRBJ2-3|large|NA
TGTGCCAGTAGACAAAGCGGGGATACGCAGTATTTT
CASRQSGDTQYF
>TRBV30|TRBJ1-1|medium-sized|NA
TGTGCCTGGACCGAGGCGAGGTACACTGAAGCTTTCTTT
CAWTEARYTEAFF
>TRBV27|TRBJ1-1|medium-sized|NA
TGTGCCAGCAGTTTCACATTGACATCTGAAGCTTTCTTT
CASSFTLTSEAFF
>TRBV30|TRBJ2-5|medium-sized|TRBD1
TGTGCCTGGAGTTCCGGGACAGGGAAAGAGACCCAGTACTTC
CAWSSGTGKETQYF
>TRBV20-1|TRBJ2-7|medium-sized|TRBD2
TGCAGTGCTGAACGGGGGGGCTCCTACGAGCAGTACTTC
CSAERGGSYEQYF
>TRBV6-5|TRBJ1-1|medium-sized|TRBD1
TGTGCCAGCAGTTACGGGACAGTTATAAGTGAAGCTTTCTTT
CASSYGTVISEAFF
>TRBV7-2|TRBJ2-7|medium-sized|NA
TGTGCCAGCAGCTTAGGCCCCTCGGGGGAGCAGTACTTC
CASSLGPSGEQYF
>TRBV6-1|TRBJ1-4|medium-sized|NA
TGTGCCAGCAGTGAAGGTACCAGTAATGAAAAACTGTTTTTT
CASSEGTSNEKLFF
>TRBV5-1|TRBJ2-7|medium-sized|NA
TGCGCCAGCAGCTTGGAGGGGCGGTACGAGCAGTACTTC
CASSLEGRYEQYF
>TRBV2|TRBJ1-5|medium-sized|NA
TGTGCCAGCAGTGAGAACGATGGTAGCAATCAGCCCCAGCATTTT
CASSENDGSNQPQHF
>TRBV4-3|TRBJ2-5|NA|TRBD2
TGTGCCAGCAGCTCCACTAGCGGGGGGGCGGAGACCCAGTACTTC
CASSSTSGGAETQYF
>TRBV4-3|TRBJ2-3|few|NA
TGCGCCAGCAGCCAAACGGTGGGGGGTACGCAGTATTTT
CASSQTVGGTQYF
>TRBV19|TRBJ1-2|NA|NA
TGTGCCAGTACCCCCCGACCCGGGCCATATGGCTACACCTTC
CASTPRPGPYGYTF
>TRBV20-1|TRBJ2-2|medium-sized|NA
TGCAGTGCTCCAACCCAAGACAGACTAAACACCGGGGAGCTGTTTTTT
CSAPTQDRLNTGELFF
>TRBV6-4|TRBJ1-3|medium-sized|NA
TGTGCCAGCAGTGATAAGGTTGGAAACACCATATATTTT
CASSDKVGNTIYF
>TRBV5-1|TRBJ1-4|medium-sized|NA
TGCGCCAGCAGCTCCACATCAACTAATGAAAAACTGTTTTTT
CASSSTSTNEKLFF
>TRBV18|TRBJ1-6|medium-sized|NA
TGTGCCAGCTCACCACCTAGCTCCTATAATTCACCCCTCCACTTT
CASSPPSSYNSPLHF
>TRBV30|TRBJ1-4|medium-sized|NA
TGTGCCTGGAGTTTTGGCGGGGCCGATATAGAAAAACTGTTTTTT
CAWSFGGADIEKLFF
>TRBV4-1|TRBJ1-3|medium-sized|NA
TGCGCCAGCAGCCAAGGACAGCTTCGAGGAACTGGAAACACCATATATTTT
CASSQGQLRGTGNTIYF
>TRBV28|TRBJ2-7|few|NA
TGTGCCAGCAGTTTACTACGACAAGTTCCCTACGAGCAGTACTTC
CASSLLRQVPYEQYF
>TRBV6-2/TRBV6-3|TRBJ1-2|medium-sized|NA
TGTGCCAGCAGTTACTCGGACCGGGCCGTCTATGGCTACACCTTC
CASSYSDRAVYGYTF
>TRBV7-3|TRBJ2-1|NA|NA
TGTGCCAGCAGCTTGGATCAGGAGGGGGGGGGGGAGCAGTTCTTC
CASSLDQEGGGEQFF
>TRBV7-9|TRBJ2-1|medium-sized|TRBD1
TGTGCCAGCAGCTTCGACAGGGGCTTATACAATGAGCAGTTCTTC
CASSFDRGLYNEQFF
>TRBV30|TRBJ2-7|medium-sized|TRBD1
TGTGCCTGGAGTGTAGGAGTCGGACAGGCCGGCGGCGAGCAGTACTTC
CAWSVGVGQAGGEQYF
>TRBV7-2|TRBJ2-6|medium-sized|NA
TGTGCCAGCTCCTTAGAATATGGGGCCAACGTCCTGACTTTC
CASSLEYGANVLTF
>TRBV5-4|TRBJ2-7|medium-sized|TRBD1
TGTGCCAGCAGCTTGCCCCTGGGACAGGTGGGAGCCTACGAGCAGTACTTC
CASSLPLGQVGAYEQYF
>TRBV7-3|TRBJ2-5|medium-sized|TRBD1
TGTGCCAGCAGCCCATACCCGGGACAGACTAAAGAGACCCAGTACTTC
CASSPYPGQTKETQYF
>TRBV4-3|TRBJ2-3|medium-sized|NA
TGCGCCAGCAGCCAAGATCCAAACAGTCGCACAGATACGCAGTATTTT
CASSQDPNSRTDTQYF
>TRBV19|TRBJ1-6|large|NA
TGTGCCAGTAGCTCCAGGGTGAATTCACCCCTCCACTTT
CASSSRVNSPLHF
>TRBV27|TRBJ1-4|medium-sized|NA
TGTGCCAGCAGTTTAAACACTCGTCATGAAAAACTGTTTTTT
CASSLNTRHEKLFF
>TRBV12-5|TRBJ1-6|NA|NA
TGTGCCAGCAGTCCTCTCAGCCGGGGAAATTCACCCCTCCACTTT
CASSPLSRGNSPLHF
>TRBV6-7|TRBJ2-3|medium-sized|TRBD1
TGTGCCAGCAGTTACTCGAACGCAGGGGGCCACGATACGCAGTATTTT
CASSYSNAGGHDTQYF
>TRBV5-1|TRBJ2-1|NA|TRBD2
TGCGCCAGCGGCCTGGGGGGGGCCTACAATGAGCAGTTCTTC
CASGLGGAYNEQFF
>TRBV7-2|TRBJ1-3|medium-sized|NA
TGTGCCAGCAGCTTCCTACAGGGCGCTGGAAACACCATATATTTT
CASSFLQGAGNTIYF
>TRBV21-1|TRBJ1-5|medium-sized|NA
TGTGCCAGCACCCGACATCCCCATCAGCCCCAGCATTTT
CASTRHPHQPQHF
>TRBV20-1|TRBJ1-2|medium-sized|NA
TGCAGTGCTCCGGGACGGAGGGATGGCTACACCTTC
CSAPGRRDGYTF
>TRBV6-1|TRBJ1-1|medium-sized|NA
TGTGCCAGCAGTGTTTTGGGTATTCGGAACACTGAAGCTTTCTTT
CASSVLGIRNTEAFF